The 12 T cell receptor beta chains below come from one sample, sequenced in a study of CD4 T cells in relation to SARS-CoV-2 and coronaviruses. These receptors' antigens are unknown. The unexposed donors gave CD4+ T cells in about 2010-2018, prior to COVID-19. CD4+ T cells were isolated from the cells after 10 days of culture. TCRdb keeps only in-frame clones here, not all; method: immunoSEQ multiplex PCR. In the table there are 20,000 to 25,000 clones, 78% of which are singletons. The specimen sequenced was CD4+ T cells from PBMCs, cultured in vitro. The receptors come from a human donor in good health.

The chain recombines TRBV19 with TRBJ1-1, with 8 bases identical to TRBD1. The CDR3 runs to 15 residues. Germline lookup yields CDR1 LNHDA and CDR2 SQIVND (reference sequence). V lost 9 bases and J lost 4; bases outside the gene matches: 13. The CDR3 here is CASRQGKGEGTEAFF. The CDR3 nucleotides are TGTGCCAGCCGACAGGGGAAAGGTGAAGGCACTGAAGCTTTCTTT.

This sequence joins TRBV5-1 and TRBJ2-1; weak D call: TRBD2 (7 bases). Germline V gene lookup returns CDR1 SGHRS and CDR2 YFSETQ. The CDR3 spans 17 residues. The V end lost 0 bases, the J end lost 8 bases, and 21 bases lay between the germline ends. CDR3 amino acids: CASSLAVLGGAVDEQFF. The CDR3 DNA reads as TGCGCCAGCAGCTTGGCGGTTTTGGGGGGGGCAGTCGATGAGCAGTTCTTC.

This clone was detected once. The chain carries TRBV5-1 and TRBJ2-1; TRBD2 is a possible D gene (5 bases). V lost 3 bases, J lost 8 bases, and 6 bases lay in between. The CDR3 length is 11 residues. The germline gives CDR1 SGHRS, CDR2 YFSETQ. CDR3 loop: CASSSDYEQFF. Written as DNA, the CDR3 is TGCGCCAGCAGCTCGGACTATGAGCAGTTCTTC.

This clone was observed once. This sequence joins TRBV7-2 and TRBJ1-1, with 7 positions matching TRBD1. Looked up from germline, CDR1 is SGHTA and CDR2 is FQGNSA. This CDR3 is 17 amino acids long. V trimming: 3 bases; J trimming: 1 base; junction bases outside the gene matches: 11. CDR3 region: CASSFPPYYRGNTEAFF. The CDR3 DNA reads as TGTGCCAGCAGCTTCCCTCCCTACTACAGGGGGAACACTGAAGCTTTCTTT.

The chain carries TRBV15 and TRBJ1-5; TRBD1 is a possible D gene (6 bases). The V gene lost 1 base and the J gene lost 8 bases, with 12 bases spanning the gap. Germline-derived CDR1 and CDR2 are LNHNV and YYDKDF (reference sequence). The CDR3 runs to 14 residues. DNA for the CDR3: TGTGCCACCAGCAGAGTTGGGGGCGTTGAGCCCCAGCATTTT. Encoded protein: CATSRVGGVEPQHF.

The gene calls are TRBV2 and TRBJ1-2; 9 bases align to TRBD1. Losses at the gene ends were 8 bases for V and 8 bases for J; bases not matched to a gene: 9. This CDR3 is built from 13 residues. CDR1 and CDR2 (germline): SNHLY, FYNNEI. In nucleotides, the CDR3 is TGTGCCAGCCTGGAGGGGACAGGGCAAGGCTACACCTTC. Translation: CASLEGTGQGYTF.

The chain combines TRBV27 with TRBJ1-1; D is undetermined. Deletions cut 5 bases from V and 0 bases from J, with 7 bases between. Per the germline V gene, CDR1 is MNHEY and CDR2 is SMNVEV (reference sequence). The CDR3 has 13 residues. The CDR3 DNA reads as TGTGCCAGCAGTCTTTCTATGAACACTGAAGCTTTCTTT. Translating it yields CASSLSMNTEAFF.

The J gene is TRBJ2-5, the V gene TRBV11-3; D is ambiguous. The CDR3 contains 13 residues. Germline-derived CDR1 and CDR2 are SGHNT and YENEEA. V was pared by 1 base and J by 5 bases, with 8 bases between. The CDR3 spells CASSLATRETQYF. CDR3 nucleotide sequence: TGTGCCAGCAGCTTAGCTACGAGGGAGACCCAGTACTTC.

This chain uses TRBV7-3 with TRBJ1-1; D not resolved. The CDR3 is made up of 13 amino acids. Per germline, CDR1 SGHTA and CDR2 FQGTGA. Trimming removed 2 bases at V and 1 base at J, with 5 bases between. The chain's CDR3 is CASSLSQNTEAFF. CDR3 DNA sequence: TGTGCCAGCAGCTTATCACAGAACACTGAAGCTTTCTTT.

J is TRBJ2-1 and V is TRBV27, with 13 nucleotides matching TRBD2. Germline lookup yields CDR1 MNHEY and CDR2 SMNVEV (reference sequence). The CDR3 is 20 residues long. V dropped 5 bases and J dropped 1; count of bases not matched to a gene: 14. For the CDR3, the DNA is TGTGCCAGCAGTCGAAATCCGGGACTAGCGGGGAGCCCGTCCTACAATGAGCAGTTCTTC. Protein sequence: CASSRNPGLAGSPSYNEQFF.

The CDR3 reads CASSQDRAFDEQFF. In DNA, the CDR3 is TGTGCCAGCAGCCAAGACCGGGCTTTCGATGAGCAGTTCTTC. The rearrangement links TRBV3-1 (or the pseudogene TRBV3-2) to TRBJ2-1; D remains unclear. The CDR3 is 14 amino acids. Germline V CDR1 and CDR2: LGHDT, YNNKEL (reference sequence). Trimming pared 0 bases from V and 8 bases from J, leaving 11 bases between.

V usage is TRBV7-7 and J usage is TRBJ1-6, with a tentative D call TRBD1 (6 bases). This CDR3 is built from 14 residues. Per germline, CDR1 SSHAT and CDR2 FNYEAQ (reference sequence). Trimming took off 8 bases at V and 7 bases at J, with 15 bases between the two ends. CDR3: CASGGGTLNSPLHF. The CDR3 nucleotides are TGTGCCAGCGGGGGCGGGACCCTGAATTCACCCCTCCACTTT. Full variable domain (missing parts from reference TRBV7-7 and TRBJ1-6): GAGVSQSPRYKVTKRGQDVTLRCDPISSHATLYWYQQALGQGPEFLTYFNYEAQPDKSGLPSDRFSAERPEGSISTLTIQRTEQRDSAMYRCASGGGTLNSPLHFGNGTRLTVT.